What follows are 27 T cell receptor beta chains derived from one specimen sequenced in a study of naive and memory T cell subsets. Reverse transcription of blood and skin TCR RNA was primed at alpha and beta constant regions. MiXCR was run by TCRdb on the UMI-ligation and nested PCR reads, yielding one entry per CDR3 protein. The profile covers 17,000 or so distinct CDR3 sequences, with more than 9% appearing a single time and around 7% taken by the ten largest. Treatment reported: skin biopsy from PPD injection site in Mantoux-positive individual. Reverse transcription used DNase-treated unsorted total RNA, aiming for about 1 to 1000 ng. Material: skin, obtained from a tuberculin skin test site. All receptors come from an adult in good health.

This clonotype was seen repeatedly, ten times or more. The chain uses TRBV3-1 and TRBJ2-5, with D possibly being TRBD2 (6 bases). In germline, CDR1 is LGHDT, CDR2 YNNKEL (reference sequence). Trimming left V 4 bases short and J 2 bases short, with 20 bases between. The length of the CDR3 is 17 residues. CDR3 sequence reads: CASSPSGASERQETQYF. DNA of the CDR3: TGTGCCAGCAGCCCCTCCGGGGCTAGCGAAAGACAAGAGACCCAGTACTTC.

By share of the sample, this clonotype is medium-sized. The V and J genes are TRBV5-1 and TRBJ2-7; perhaps TRBD1 as D (6 bases). V lost 1 base and J 3 bases, leaving 14 bases between the germline ends. The CDR3 loop spans 15 amino acids. Germline CDR1 SGHRS, CDR2 YFSETQ. CDR3 amino acids: CASSLLQGSVYEQYF. The CDR3 nucleotides read TGCGCCAGCAGCTTGCTCCAGGGGTCCGTCTACGAGCAGTACTTC. The entire variable domain, with the rest obtained from reference TRBV5-1 and TRBJ2-7, is as follows: KAGVTQTPRYLIKTRGQQVTLSCSPISGHRSVSWYQQTPGQGLQFLFEYFSETQRNKGNFPGRFSGRQFSNSRSEMNVSTLELGDSALYLCASSLLQGSVYEQYFGPGTRLTVT.

V usage is TRBV11-2 and J usage is TRBJ2-5, with TRBD2 identical over 9 bases. Germline V gene data show CDR1 as SGHAT and CDR2 as FQNNGV. The CDR3 totals 14 residues. V dropped 6 bases and J dropped 5; count of bases not matched to a gene: 7. CDR3 sequence reads: CASRKAGGGETQYF. In DNA, the CDR3 is TGTGCCAGCAGGAAAGCGGGAGGCGGTGAGACCCAGTACTTC.

This clonotype is termed medium-sized (0.01 to 0.1%). CDR3 amino acids: CASGRQGSSYEQYF. As DNA, the CDR3 is TGTGCCAGCGGTCGACAGGGGAGCTCCTACGAGCAGTACTTC. The chain is built from TRBV6-5 and TRBJ2-7; 8 nucleotides agree with TRBD1. Germline loops: CDR1 MNHEY, CDR2 SVGAGI. The CDR3 extends over 14 amino acids. V trimming: 8 bases; J trimming: 0 bases; junction bases outside the gene matches: 6.

This clonotype is medium-sized within its sample. The chain employs TRBV21-1 and TRBJ1-2. TRBV21-1 constitutes a pseudogene. CDR3 length: 14 residues. CDR3 sequence reads: CASSKETDLGGYTF. The CDR3, as DNA: TGTGCCAGCAGCAAAGAGACGGATCTCGGTGGCTACACCTTC.

This clonotype was seen at least ten times. J is TRBJ1-5 and V is TRBV4-3, with a tentative D call TRBD1 (5 bases). V dropped 0 bases and J dropped 1 base, with 22 bases sitting between them. Germline assignment: CDR1 LGHNA and CDR2 YSLEER. The CDR3 runs 20 residues. DNA of the CDR3: TGCGCCAGCAGCCAAGACTCAGGATACGGCAGGGCGGTAAGCAATCAGCCCCAGCATTTT. Translating gives CASSQDSGYGRAVSNQPQHF.

Worth noting for this clonotype: Its ends do not fully match the called genes, so a read error is possible. V is TRBV5-1 and J is TRBJ2-7; 9 positions match TRBD1. The CDR3 has 15 amino acids. Germline V gene data show CDR1 as SGHRS and CDR2 as YFSETQ. CDR3 residues: CTSSLEVTGGYEQYF. CDR3 coding DNA: TGCACCAGCAGCTTGGAGGTGACAGGGGGCTACGAGCAGTACTTC.

V gene TRBV20-1 combines with J gene TRBJ2-1; 10 bases are a match to TRBD1. The junction had 14 bases not matched to a gene; V was cut back by 2 bases and J by 4 bases. The germline CDR1 and CDR2 sequences are DFQATT and SNEGSKA (reference sequence). The CDR3 length is 18 residues. The CDR3 loop is CSARWDRGGDWGYNEQFF. The CDR3 nucleotides are TGCAGTGCTAGATGGGACAGGGGAGGTGACTGGGGTTACAATGAGCAGTTCTTC.

The sample holds many counts of this clonotype. The rearrangement links TRBV6-5 to TRBJ1-2, with 10 bases identical to TRBD1. The CDR3 totals 14 residues. V was clipped by 5 bases and J by 2 bases; unmatched bases: 2. The germline CDR1 and CDR2 sequences are MNHEY and SVGAGI. The CDR3 DNA sequence: TGTGCCAGCAGTCGGGACAGGGGCAACTATGGCTACACCTTC. Translated: CASSRDRGNYGYTF.

The rearrangement joins TRBV6-5 to TRBJ1-2; no clear D gene. CDR1 and CDR2 (germline): MNHEY, SVGAGI. The CDR3 consists of 13 residues. V was shortened by 2 bases and J by 8 bases, with 12 bases between the two germline ends. Here the CDR3 reads CASSYDSSWGYTF. The CDR3 DNA reads TGTGCCAGCAGTTACGATTCGAGTTGGGGCTACACCTTC.

This clonotype was seen many times. This sequence joins TRBV5-6 and TRBJ2-2, with D tentatively TRBD1 or TRBD2 (5 bases each). V lost 1 base, J lost 6 bases, and 10 bases lay in between. The CDR3 has 14 residues. Germline values: CDR1 SGHDT, CDR2 YYEEEE. The CDR3 loop reads CASSLFLGAGELFF. For the CDR3, the DNA is TGTGCCAGCAGCTTGTTCCTGGGGGCCGGGGAGCTGTTTTTT.

This clonotype was counted many times. CDR3 loop: CASSPEGRQTGNTIYF. The CDR3 DNA follows: TGTGCCAGCAGCCCAGAGGGGAGGCAGACTGGAAACACCATATATTTT. The chain uses TRBV4-2 and TRBJ1-3; D may be TRBD1 (5 bases). Trimming removed 4 bases from V and 2 bases from J, with 15 bases in between. Per the germline V gene, CDR1 is LGHNA and CDR2 is YNFKEQ. The CDR3 loop spans 16 amino acids.

This clonotype was detected many times. The chain employs TRBV7-2 and TRBJ1-5; 8 positions agree with TRBD1. The CDR3 length is 16 residues. V lost 6 bases and J lost 7; bases outside the gene matches: 14. Germline CDR1 and CDR2: SGHTA and FQGNSA. As DNA, the CDR3 is TGTGCCAGCAGAGGAGATGGACAGGGTTTCCTACAGCCCCAGCATTTT. Translation gives CASRGDGQGFLQPQHF.

Sample share makes this clonotype medium-sized. The genes are TRBV20-1 and TRBJ1-4, with D tentatively TRBD1 (5 bases). The V gene's germline CDR1 is DFQATT and CDR2 SNEGSKA (reference sequence). Trimming left V 0 bases short and J 7 bases short, with 12 bases between. This CDR3 has 14 residues. The CDR3 DNA follows: TGCAGTGCTAGAGAGGGCAGGGTTGGTGAAAAACTGTTTTTT. Translated: CSAREGRVGEKLFF.

The table lists this clonotype with many counts. The genes are TRBV7-3 and TRBJ2-3; possibly TRBD2 for D (6 bases). Germline lookup yields CDR1 SGHTA and CDR2 FQGTGA. This CDR3 is 13 amino acids long. V lost 0 bases to trimming and J lost 10 bases, with 11 bases between them. The CDR3 here is CASSLTMDYPQYF. The CDR3 coding sequence is TGTGCCAGCAGCTTAACTATGGACTACCCGCAGTATTTT. The complete variable domain, with remaining parts taken from reference TRBV7-3 and TRBJ2-3, reads GAGVSQTPSNKVTEKGKYVELRCDPISGHTALYWYRQSLGQGPEFLIYFQGTGAADDSGLPNDRFFAVRPEGSVSTLKIQRTERGDSAVYLCASSLTMDYPQYFGPGTRLTVL.

This clonotype was seen ten or more times. The genes are TRBV12-5 and TRBJ2-1, with D tentatively TRBD1 (5 bases). CDR1 LGHNT and CDR2 FRNRAP come from the germline V gene. The CDR3 covers 16 residues. Trimming removed 3 bases from V and 5 bases from J, with 17 bases in between. DNA of the CDR3: TGTGCTAGTGGTTTACTTCACAGTGGGGCAGACAATGAGCAGTTCTTC. Residues: CASGLLHSGADNEQFF.

In its sample, this clonotype was seen many times. The genes are TRBV6-6 and TRBJ1-2; no reliable D call. V was cut by 5 bases and J by 3 bases, with 19 bases left in between. The CDR3 has 16 residues. Germline loops: CDR1 MNHNY, CDR2 SVGAGI (reference sequence). The CDR3 sequence: CASSQASAGPHYGYTF. In DNA, the CDR3 is TGTGCCAGCAGTCAAGCCTCAGCGGGCCCTCACTATGGCTACACCTTC.

This clonotype was counted many times. J is TRBJ2-3 and V is TRBV4-2, with D possibly TRBD2 on 5 matching bases. Deletions cut 0 bases from V and 10 bases from J, with 17 bases between. Per germline, CDR1 LGHNA and CDR2 YNFKEQ. There are 15 residues in the CDR3. CDR3 sequence: CASSQDRGSQIPQYF. The CDR3, as DNA: TGTGCCAGCAGCCAAGATCGGGGTAGCCAAATCCCGCAGTATTTT.

In the case of this clonotype: A much larger clone differs from this one at a single base, so this may be a read error. J is TRBJ1-5 and V is TRBV7-2; 8 bases align to TRBD1. Per germline, CDR1 SGHTA and CDR2 FQGNSA. Germline trimming cut 3 bases from V and 8 bases from J; bases unmatched to any gene: 3. This CDR3 comprises 13 residues. This CDR3 is CASSLGTGEPQHF. In nucleotides, the CDR3 is TGTGCCAGCAGCTTGGGGACAGGTGAGCCCCAGCATTTT.

This clonotype was observed a handful of times. V gene TRBV3-1 combines with J gene TRBJ2-3; TRBD1 or TRBD2 may be the D gene (5 bases each). V gave up 0 bases and J gave up 0 bases, with 10 bases separating them. Germline loops: CDR1 LGHDT, CDR2 YNNKEL (reference sequence). The CDR3 runs 16 residues. The CDR3 coding sequence is TGTGCCAGCAGCCAAGATGGGGGAGCTAGCACAGATACGCAGTATTTT. The encoded protein is CASSQDGGASTDTQYF.

The table lists this clonotype with many counts. The rearrangement uses TRBV27 and TRBJ1-6; 11 nucleotides match TRBD1. The CDR3 extends over 21 amino acids. Germline assignment: CDR1 MNHEY and CDR2 SMNVEV (reference sequence). The V and J ends lost 5 bases and 0 bases, in that order; junction bases with no gene match: 15. CDR3 DNA sequence: TGTGCCAGCAGTATCCTTCTGTGGGACAGGGGGGCGCGCTCCTATAATTCACCCCTCCACTTT. Its translation: CASSILLWDRGARSYNSPLHF.

This clonotype came up many times. The chain has TRBV6-1 and TRBJ2-7; 8 bases agree with TRBD2. The CDR3 length is 16 residues. Germline values: CDR1 MNHNS, CDR2 SASEGT. After removal of 6 bases from V and 3 bases from J, the junction contained 13 bases not matched to a gene. The CDR3 is CASSHPGLDFRYEQYF. CDR3 nucleotide sequence: TGTGCCAGCAGCCACCCGGGACTAGATTTTCGCTACGAGCAGTACTTC.

The V call is TRBV7-7, the J call TRBJ2-2, with D possibly being TRBD2 (6 bases). This CDR3 contains 15 residues. Trimming took off 5 bases at V and 4 bases at J, with 14 bases between the two ends. CDR1 is SSHAT and CDR2 is FNYEAQ in the germline V gene (reference sequence). CDR3 in DNA: TGTGCCAGCAGCCCAATCGGGGGAAGCACCGGGGAGCTGTTTTTT. Protein: CASSPIGGSTGELFF.

This clonotype has ten or more counts. The chain has TRBV2 and TRBJ2-3; tentative D call: TRBD2 (6 bases). The V end was cut by 5 bases, the J end by 2 bases, with 14 bases between. This CDR3 has 15 residues. In germline, CDR1 is SNHLY, CDR2 FYNNEI. The CDR3, as DNA: TGTGCCAGCAGTCCCCGGGAGCCCAACACAGATACGCAGTATTTT. It codes for CASSPREPNTDTQYF.

The table lists this clonotype with many counts. The V gene is TRBV5-5, the J gene TRBJ2-7; D might be TRBD1 (6 bases). The CDR3 length is 15 residues. Germline V gene lookup returns CDR1 SGHKS and CDR2 YYEKEE (reference sequence). The V end was cut by 4 bases, the J end by 5 bases, with 19 bases between. The CDR3 DNA is TGTGCCAGCAGCCTCGAACAGGGACCCCTTGACGAGCAGTACTTC. Translating gives CASSLEQGPLDEQYF.

This clonotype was seen only a few times. The rearrangement uses TRBV11-2 and TRBJ2-2; D may be TRBD1 or TRBD2 (5 bases each). V lost 5 bases to trimming and J lost 4 bases, with 14 bases between them. CDR1 SGHAT and CDR2 FQNNGV come from the germline V gene. The CDR3 contains 15 residues. The CDR3 DNA reads TGTGCCAGCAGCGCCCGGGGCAGCACCACCGGGGAGCTGTTTTTT. The encoded protein is CASSARGSTTGELFF.

V usage is TRBV7-2 and J usage is TRBJ2-5; tentative D call: TRBD1 (6 bases). The CDR3 runs to 16 residues. Trimming removed 3 bases at V and 4 bases at J, with 18 bases between. Germline V gene lookup returns CDR1 SGHTA and CDR2 FQGNSA. The CDR3 DNA reads as TGTGCCAGCAGCTTGGGTGGGGGCCCAACGCTAGAGACCCAGTACTTC. Amino acids: CASSLGGGPTLETQYF.